A selection of T cell receptor beta chains follows, all from one sample in a study of blood T cell repertoires in COVID-19. The assay was immunoSEQ multiplex PCR, and TCRdb's table has in-frame clones only and misses some. The sample has about 76,000 clones, 75% to 90% seen once. The sample comprised peripheral blood. These TCRs come from a human donor in a cohort sampled during active COVID-19. CDR3s include the opening cysteine and the closing phenylalanine or tryptophan. The order of the fields is J gene, V gene, D gene, clone size, CDR3 protein, CDR3 DNA. A D gene is named only where the DNA matches it firmly. Some rows mark clone size as missing; the rest say once, few, many or name a class of expanded clone.

>TRBJ2-7|TRBV13|TRBD2|-
CASSLRGGGGTYEQYF
TGTGCCAGCAGCTTACGCGGCGGGGGGGGGACCTACGAGCAGTACTTC
>TRBJ1-1|TRBV19|-|-
CASSPGRGRMNTEAFF
TGTGCCAGTAGTCCAGGTCGGGGTCGTATGAACACTGAAGCTTTCTTT
>TRBJ1-2|TRBV4-1|-|few
CASSQRQQFNYGYTF
TGCGCCAGCAGCCAAAGACAGCAATTTAACTATGGCTACACCTTC
>TRBJ1-5|TRBV10-3|-|-
CAIGPGVDQPQHF
TGTGCCATCGGGCCAGGGGTGGATCAGCCCCAGCATTTT
>TRBJ2-7|TRBV6-2/TRBV6-3|-|-
CASSYGPAFGRRNYEQYF
TGTGCCAGCAGTTACGGCCCCGCATTCGGCCGGAGGAACTACGAGCAGTACTTC
>TRBJ1-2|TRBV10-3|-|-
CAISEDSYGYTF
TGTGCCATCAGTGAGGACAGTTATGGCTACACCTTC
>TRBJ2-5|TRBV7-6|-|-
CASREQETQYF
TGTGCCAGCAGGGAGCAAGAGACCCAGTACTTC
>TRBJ2-1|TRBV9|-|-
CASSVLSGSSYNEQFF
TGTGCCAGCAGCGTCCTCAGTGGGAGCTCCTACAATGAGCAGTTCTTC
>TRBJ2-2|TRBV11-2|-|many
CASSLRNTGELFF
TGTGCCAGCAGCTTACGGAACACCGGGGAGCTGTTTTTT
>TRBJ2-1|TRBV7-2|-|-
CASSLVGTAGNEQFF
TGTGCCAGCAGCTTAGTAGGGACAGCGGGCAATGAGCAGTTCTTC
>TRBJ2-5|TRBV7-9|-|-
CASSRTPQETQYF
TGTGCCAGCAGCCGGACACCCCAAGAGACCCAGTACTTC
>TRBJ1-1|TRBV7-3|-|-
CASSLPPTRDMNTEAFF
TGTGCCAGCAGCTTACCCCCCACCAGGGACATGAACACTGAAGCTTTCTTT
>TRBJ2-1|TRBV11-2|TRBD1|-
CASSLRTGGNEQFF
TGTGCCAGCAGCCTCCGGACAGGGGGCAATGAGCAGTTCTTC
>TRBJ2-3|TRBV4-3|-|-
CASSQEMARGTQYF
TGCGCCAGCAGCCAAGAGATGGCCCGGGGGACGCAGTATTTT
>TRBJ2-7|TRBV7-9|TRBD1|-
CASSLAQGDLTYEQYF
TGTGCCAGCAGCTTAGCGCAGGGGGACCTGACCTACGAGCAGTACTTC
>TRBJ1-1|TRBV3-1/TRBV3-2|TRBD1|-
CASSQRTGLEAFF
TGTGCCAGCAGCCAAAGGACAGGATTAGAAGCTTTCTTT
>TRBJ2-1|TRBV5-4|TRBD2|-
CASTLAGGYNEQFF
TGTGCCAGCACCTTAGCGGGAGGCTACAATGAGCAGTTCTTC
>TRBJ2-6|TRBV5-1|TRBD2|-
CASEAGIFSGANVLTF
TGCGCCAGTGAAGCGGGAATCTTCTCTGGGGCCAACGTCCTGACTTTC
>TRBJ2-1|TRBV10-3|-|-
CAISEVKQRQFF
TGTGCCATCAGTGAGGTTAAACAGAGACAGTTCTTC
>TRBJ1-1|TRBV24-1|TRBD1|-
CATSEGTGVNTEAFF
TGTGCCACCAGTGAGGGGACAGGAGTTAACACTGAAGCTTTCTTT
>TRBJ1-3|TRBV6-5|TRBD1|-
CASSPGTGSGNTIYF
TGTGCCAGCAGTCCCGGGACAGGGTCTGGAAACACCATATATTTT
>TRBJ1-1|TRBV28|-|-
CGINGRAEAFF
TGTGGGATAAATGGGCGCGCTGAAGCTTTCTTT
>TRBJ2-2|TRBV5-1|TRBD2|-
CASSLAGTSGRALTGELFF
TGCGCCAGCAGCTTGGCCGGGACTAGCGGGAGGGCCCTCACCGGGGAGCTGTTTTTT
>TRBJ2-1|TRBV28|TRBD2|-
CASSLAGTRENEQFF
TGTGCCAGCAGTTTGGCCGGGACTAGGGAAAATGAGCAGTTCTTC
>TRBJ1-4|TRBV28|TRBD1|once
CASSSGGGTNEKLFF
TGTGCCAGCAGTTCAGGGGGCGGAACTAATGAAAAACTGTTTTTT
>TRBJ1-5|TRBV19|TRBD1|once
CASIPDRVSNQPQHF
TGTGCCAGTATCCCCGACAGGGTTAGTAATCAGCCCCAGCATTTT
>TRBJ1-2|TRBV28|TRBD1|-
CASSFSQGGGYGYTF
TGTGCCAGCAGTTTTTCCCAGGGGGGAGGCTATGGCTACACCTTC
>TRBJ2-3|TRBV10-3|TRBD2|-
CAISESGTKTDTQYF
TGTGCCATCAGTGAGTCAGGGACTAAAACAGATACGCAGTATTTT
>TRBJ2-1|TRBV5-4|TRBD1|-
CASSLPGTGLREQFF
TGTGCCAGCAGCTTACCCGGGACAGGGCTAAGGGAGCAGTTCTTC
>TRBJ2-7|TRBV7-2|TRBD2|-
CASSFLSGSGSYEQYF
TGTGCCAGCAGCTTTCTGAGCGGGAGTGGGTCCTACGAGCAGTACTTC
>TRBJ2-7|TRBV5-6|TRBD1|-
CASSFAPAGTGDEQYF
TGTGCCAGCAGCTTTGCCCCTGCCGGGACAGGGGACGAGCAGTACTTC
>TRBJ2-2|TRBV13|TRBD1|-
CASSYLRDRHNTGELFF
TGTGCCAGCAGCTACCTCCGGGACAGGCATAACACCGGGGAGCTGTTTTTT
>TRBJ2-4|TRBV15|TRBD1|-
CATSRGGQGENIQYF
TGTGCCACCAGCAGAGGAGGACAGGGGGAAAACATTCAGTACTTC
>TRBJ2-1|TRBV24-1|-|-
CATSSLTQQFF
TGTGCCACCAGTTCACTAACCCAGCAGTTCTTC
>TRBJ1-1|TRBV27|-|-
CASSLRLGQRNTEAFF
TGTGCCAGCAGTTTAAGACTTGGACAGAGGAACACTGAAGCTTTCTTT
>TRBJ2-3|TRBV10-3|TRBD2|-
CAITETSGRTDTQYF
TGTGCCATCACCGAGACTAGCGGCCGCACAGATACGCAGTATTTT
>TRBJ1-3|TRBV7-8|-|-
CASSWGWRAGSGNTIYF
TGTGCCAGCAGCTGGGGGTGGAGGGCCGGCTCTGGAAACACCATATATTTT
>TRBJ2-7|TRBV2|TRBD1|-
CASSEDSFGDSTYEQYF
TGTGCCAGCAGTGAAGATTCGTTTGGGGACAGCACCTACGAGCAGTACTTC
>TRBJ2-5|TRBV7-2|TRBD1|-
CASSPGQGAPRETQYF
TGTGCCAGCAGCCCGGGACAGGGCGCGCCGAGGGAGACCCAGTACTTC
>TRBJ2-7|TRBV7-9|TRBD2|once
CASTSQGTSGRAEQYF
TGTGCCAGCACCTCGCAAGGGACTAGCGGGAGAGCCGAGCAGTACTTC
>TRBJ2-2|TRBV21-1|-|-
CASSKAKERTGDRAGELFF
TGTGCCAGCAGCAAAGCAAAAGAAAGGACAGGGGATAGAGCCGGGGAGCTGTTTTTT
>TRBJ1-5|TRBV19|-|-
CASSISLTGGGQPQHF
TGTGCCAGTAGTATATCGTTGACAGGCGGCGGGCAGCCCCAGCATTTT
>TRBJ1-2|TRBV28|-|few
CASRQGQRIYGYTF
TGTGCCAGCAGACAAGGACAGCGGATCTATGGCTACACCTTC
>TRBJ2-3|TRBV29-1|-|few
CSARSDSDTQYF
TGCAGCGCGCGCAGTGACTCTGATACGCAGTATTTT
>TRBJ1-6|TRBV7-2|-|-
CASSQVLAGNNSPLHF
TGTGCCAGCAGCCAGGTCTTGGCAGGGAATAATTCACCCCTCCACTTT
>TRBJ1-2|TRBV18|-|-
CASSPPGGRENYGYTF
TGTGCCAGCTCACCACCGGGGGGGCGTGAAAACTATGGCTACACCTTC